This TCR beta chain was sequenced in a study of cytomegalovirus exposure and HLA in healthy donors. Findings and limits, study-wide: On later analysis, the bulk of CMV-associated TCR beta chains appeared to be HLA-restricted. The Asian-associated ancestry cluster reportedly had fewer N-insertions than the approximately 650-donor mean in a later analysis.

The primer mix had 60 Vbeta and 13 Jbeta primers. TCRdb's table, derived via immunoSEQ multiplex PCR, lists solely in-frame clones and lacks some. The data show 75,000 to 95,000 clones, around 77% seen once. This clone was detected once. Its specificity is not known. CDR3 length equals 12 residues. Germline V gives CDR1 SEHNR, CDR2 FQNEAQ (reference sequence). V usage is TRBV7-9 and J usage is TRBJ2-7, with D unclear. The receptor comes from a man aged 50 or older in good health and CMV-seronegative. The sequenced sample consisted of PBMCs. CDR3 in DNA: TGTTCCTCCTCCACGGTAACCTACGAGCAGTACTTC. Amino acid sequence: CSSSTVTYEQYF. Variable domain in full (rest from reference TRBV7-9 and TRBJ2-7): DTGVSQNPRHKITKRGQNVTFRCDPISEHNRLYWYRQTLGQGPEFLTYFQNEAQLEKSRLLSDRFSAERPKGSFSTLEIQRTEQGDSAMYLCSSSTVTYEQYFGPGTRLTVT.